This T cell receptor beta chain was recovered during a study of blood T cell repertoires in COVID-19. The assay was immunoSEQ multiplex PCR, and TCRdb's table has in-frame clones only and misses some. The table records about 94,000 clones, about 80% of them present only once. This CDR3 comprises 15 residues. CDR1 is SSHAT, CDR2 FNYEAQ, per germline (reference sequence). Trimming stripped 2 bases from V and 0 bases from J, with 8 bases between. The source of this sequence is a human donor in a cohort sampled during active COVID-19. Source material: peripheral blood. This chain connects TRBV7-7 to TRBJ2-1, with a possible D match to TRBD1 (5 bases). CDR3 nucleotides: TGTGCCAGCAGCTTATCTAGGGGCTCCTACAATGAGCAGTTCTTC. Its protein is CASSLSRGSYNEQFF.